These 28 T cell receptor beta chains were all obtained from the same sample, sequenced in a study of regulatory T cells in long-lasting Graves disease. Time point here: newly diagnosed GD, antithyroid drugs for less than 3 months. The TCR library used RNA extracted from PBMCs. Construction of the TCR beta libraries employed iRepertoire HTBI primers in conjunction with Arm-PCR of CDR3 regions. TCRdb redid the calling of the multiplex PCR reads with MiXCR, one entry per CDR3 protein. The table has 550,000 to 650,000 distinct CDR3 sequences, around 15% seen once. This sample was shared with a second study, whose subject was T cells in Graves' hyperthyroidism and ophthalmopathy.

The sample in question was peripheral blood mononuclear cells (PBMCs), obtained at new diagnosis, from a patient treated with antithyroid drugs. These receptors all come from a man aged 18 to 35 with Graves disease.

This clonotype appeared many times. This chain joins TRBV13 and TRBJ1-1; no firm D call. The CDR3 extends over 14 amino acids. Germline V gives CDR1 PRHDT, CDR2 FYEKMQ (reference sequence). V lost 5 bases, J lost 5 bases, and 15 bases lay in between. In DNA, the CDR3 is TGTGCCAGCAGCCGTGGGAACCGGCAGACTGAAGCTTTCTTT. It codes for CASSRGNRQTEAFF.

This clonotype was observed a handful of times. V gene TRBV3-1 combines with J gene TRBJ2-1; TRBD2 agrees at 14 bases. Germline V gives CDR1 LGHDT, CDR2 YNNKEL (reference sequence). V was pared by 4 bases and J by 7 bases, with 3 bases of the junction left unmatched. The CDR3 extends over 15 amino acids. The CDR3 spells CASSRLAGGSNEQFF. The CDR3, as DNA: TGTGCCAGCAGCCGACTAGCGGGAGGGTCAAATGAGCAGTTCTTC.

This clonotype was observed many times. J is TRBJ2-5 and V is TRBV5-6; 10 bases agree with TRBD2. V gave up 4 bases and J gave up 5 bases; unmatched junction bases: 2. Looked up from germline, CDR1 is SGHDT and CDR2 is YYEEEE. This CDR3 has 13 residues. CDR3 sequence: CASSRGLAETQYF. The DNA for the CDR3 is TGTGCCAGCAGCCGGGGACTAGCGGAGACCCAGTACTTC.

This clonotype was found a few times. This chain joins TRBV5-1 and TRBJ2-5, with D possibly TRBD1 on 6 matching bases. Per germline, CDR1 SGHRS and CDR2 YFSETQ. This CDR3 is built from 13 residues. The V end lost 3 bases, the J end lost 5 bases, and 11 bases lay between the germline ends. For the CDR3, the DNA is TGCGCCAGCAGCTCAGGGGCCGAGGAGACCCAGTACTTC. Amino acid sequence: CASSSGAEETQYF. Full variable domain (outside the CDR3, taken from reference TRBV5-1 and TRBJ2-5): KAGVTQTPRYLIKTRGQQVTLSCSPISGHRSVSWYQQTPGQGLQFLFEYFSETQRNKGNFPGRFSGRQFSNSRSEMNVSTLELGDSALYLCASSSGAEETQYFGPGTRLLVL.

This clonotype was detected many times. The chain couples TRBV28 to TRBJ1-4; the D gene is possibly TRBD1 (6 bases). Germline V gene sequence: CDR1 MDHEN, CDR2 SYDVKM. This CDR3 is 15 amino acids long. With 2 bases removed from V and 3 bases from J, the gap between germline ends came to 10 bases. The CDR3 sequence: CASSLTGLSNEKLFF. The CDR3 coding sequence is TGTGCCAGCAGTTTAACAGGGTTATCTAATGAAAAACTGTTTTTT. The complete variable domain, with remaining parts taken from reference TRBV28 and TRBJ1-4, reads DVKVTQSSRYLVKRTGEKVFLECVQDMDHENMFWYRQDPGLGLRLIYFSYDVKMKEKGDIPEGYSVSREKKERFSLILESASTNQTSMYLCASSLTGLSNEKLFFGSGTQLSVL.

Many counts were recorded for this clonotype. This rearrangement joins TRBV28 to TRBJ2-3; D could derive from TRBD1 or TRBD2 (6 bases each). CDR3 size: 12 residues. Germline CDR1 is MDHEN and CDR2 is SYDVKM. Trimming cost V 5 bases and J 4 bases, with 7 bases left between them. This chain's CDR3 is CASSGGPDTQYF. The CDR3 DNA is TGTGCCAGCAGTGGGGGGCCAGATACGCAGTATTTT.

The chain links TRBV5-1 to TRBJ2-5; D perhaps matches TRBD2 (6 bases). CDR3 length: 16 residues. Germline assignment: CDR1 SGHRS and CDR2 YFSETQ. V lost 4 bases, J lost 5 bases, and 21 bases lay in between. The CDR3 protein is CASSPSRLGGRETQYF. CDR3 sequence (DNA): TGCGCCAGCAGCCCAAGCCGACTAGGAGGTCGGGAGACCCAGTACTTC.

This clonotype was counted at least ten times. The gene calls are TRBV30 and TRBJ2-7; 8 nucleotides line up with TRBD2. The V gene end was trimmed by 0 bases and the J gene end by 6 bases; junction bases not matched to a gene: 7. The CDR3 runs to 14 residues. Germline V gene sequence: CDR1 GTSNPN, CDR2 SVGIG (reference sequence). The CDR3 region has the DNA TGTGCCTGGAGTGTGGGAGCGGGAGTCGGCGAGCAGTACTTC. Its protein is CAWSVGAGVGEQYF.

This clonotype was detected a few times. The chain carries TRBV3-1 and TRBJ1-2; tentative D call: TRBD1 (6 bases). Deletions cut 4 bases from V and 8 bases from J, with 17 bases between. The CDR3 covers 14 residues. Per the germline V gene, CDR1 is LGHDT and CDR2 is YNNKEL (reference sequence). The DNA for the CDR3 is TGTGCCAGCAGCCGAACCGGTCCAGGGGTCGGCTACACCTTC. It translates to CASSRTGPGVGYTF.

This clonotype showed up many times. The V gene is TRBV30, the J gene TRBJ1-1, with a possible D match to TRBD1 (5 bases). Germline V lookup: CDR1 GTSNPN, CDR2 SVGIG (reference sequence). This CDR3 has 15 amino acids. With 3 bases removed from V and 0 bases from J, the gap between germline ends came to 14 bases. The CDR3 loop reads CAWSPFEGVNTEAFF. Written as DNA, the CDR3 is TGTGCCTGGAGCCCATTTGAAGGGGTGAACACTGAAGCTTTCTTT.

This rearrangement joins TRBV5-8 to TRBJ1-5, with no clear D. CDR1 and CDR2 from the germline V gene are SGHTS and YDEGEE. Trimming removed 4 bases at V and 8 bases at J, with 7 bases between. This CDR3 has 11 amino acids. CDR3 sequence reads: CASSPIKPQHF. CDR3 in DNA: TGTGCCAGCAGCCCGATCAAGCCCCAGCATTTT.

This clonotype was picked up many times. The DNA for the CDR3 is TGCAGTGCACAGACTAGCGGGAGATGGTATGAGCAGTTCTTC. Protein product: CSAQTSGRWYEQFF. V usage is TRBV20-1 and J usage is TRBJ2-1, with 12 bases fitting TRBD2. This CDR3 region has 14 residues. The trim removed 6 bases at V and 8 bases at J, leaving 8 bases unmatched. CDR1 and CDR2 from the germline V gene are DFQATT and SNEGSKA (reference sequence).

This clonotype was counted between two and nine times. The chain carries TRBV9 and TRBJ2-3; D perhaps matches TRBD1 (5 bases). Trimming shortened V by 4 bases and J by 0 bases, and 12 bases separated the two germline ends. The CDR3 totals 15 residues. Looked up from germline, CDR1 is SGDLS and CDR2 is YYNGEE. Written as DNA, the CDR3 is TGTGCCAGCAGCAAAAGGACACGTAGCACAGATACGCAGTATTTT. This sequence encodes CASSKRTRSTDTQYF.

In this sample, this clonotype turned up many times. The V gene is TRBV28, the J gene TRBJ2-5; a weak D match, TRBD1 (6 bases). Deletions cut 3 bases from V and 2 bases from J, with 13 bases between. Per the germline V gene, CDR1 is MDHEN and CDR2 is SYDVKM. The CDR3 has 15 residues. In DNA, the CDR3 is TGTGCCAGCAGTTTCCCTGAAGACAGGCAAGAGACCCAGTACTTC. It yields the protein CASSFPEDRQETQYF.

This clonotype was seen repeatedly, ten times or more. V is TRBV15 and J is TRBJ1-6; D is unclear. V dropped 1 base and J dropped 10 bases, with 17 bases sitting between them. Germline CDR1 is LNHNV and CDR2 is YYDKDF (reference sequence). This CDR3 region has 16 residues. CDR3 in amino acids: CATSRVGQIGGSPLHF. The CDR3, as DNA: TGTGCCACCAGCAGAGTAGGTCAGATCGGTGGCTCACCCCTCCACTTT.

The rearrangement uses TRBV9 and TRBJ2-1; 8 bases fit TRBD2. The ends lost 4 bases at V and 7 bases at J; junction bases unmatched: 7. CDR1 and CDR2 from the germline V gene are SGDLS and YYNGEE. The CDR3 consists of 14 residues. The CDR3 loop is CASSPGGAGNEQFF. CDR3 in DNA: TGTGCCAGCAGCCCGGGGGGGGCCGGGAATGAGCAGTTCTTC.

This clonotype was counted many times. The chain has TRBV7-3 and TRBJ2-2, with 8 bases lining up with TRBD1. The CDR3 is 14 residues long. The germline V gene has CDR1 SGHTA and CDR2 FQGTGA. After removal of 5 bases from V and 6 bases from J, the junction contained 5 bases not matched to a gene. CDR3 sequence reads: CASSDQGAAGELFF. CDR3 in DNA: TGTGCCAGCAGCGACCAGGGGGCGGCCGGGGAGCTGTTTTTT.

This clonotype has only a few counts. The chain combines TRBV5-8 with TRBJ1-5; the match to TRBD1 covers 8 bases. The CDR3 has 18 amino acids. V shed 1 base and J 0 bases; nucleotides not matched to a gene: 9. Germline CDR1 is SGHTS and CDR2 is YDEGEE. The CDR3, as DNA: TGTGCCAGCAGCTTGTCTCGGGACAGGAGAAATAGCAATCAGCCCCAGCATTTT. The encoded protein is CASSLSRDRRNSNQPQHF.

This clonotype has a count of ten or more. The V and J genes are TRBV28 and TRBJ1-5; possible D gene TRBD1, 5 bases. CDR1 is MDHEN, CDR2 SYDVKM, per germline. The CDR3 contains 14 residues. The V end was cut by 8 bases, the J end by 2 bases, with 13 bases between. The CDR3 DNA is TGTGCCAGCGACAGTCACGGGCGCAATCAGCCCCAGCATTTT. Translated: CASDSHGRNQPQHF.

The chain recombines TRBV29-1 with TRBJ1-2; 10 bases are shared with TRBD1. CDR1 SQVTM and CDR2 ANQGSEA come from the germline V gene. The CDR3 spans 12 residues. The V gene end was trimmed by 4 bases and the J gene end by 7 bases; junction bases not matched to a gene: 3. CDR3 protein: CSVAGTGVGYTF. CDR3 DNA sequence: TGCAGCGTTGCCGGGACAGGGGTTGGCTACACCTTC.

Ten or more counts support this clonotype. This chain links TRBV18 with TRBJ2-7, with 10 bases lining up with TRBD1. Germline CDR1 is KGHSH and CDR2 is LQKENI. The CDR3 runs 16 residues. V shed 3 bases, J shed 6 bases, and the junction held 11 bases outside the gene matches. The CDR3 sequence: CASSPDPGTGVSEQYF. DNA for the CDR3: TGTGCCAGCTCACCTGACCCTGGGACAGGGGTATCCGAGCAGTACTTC.

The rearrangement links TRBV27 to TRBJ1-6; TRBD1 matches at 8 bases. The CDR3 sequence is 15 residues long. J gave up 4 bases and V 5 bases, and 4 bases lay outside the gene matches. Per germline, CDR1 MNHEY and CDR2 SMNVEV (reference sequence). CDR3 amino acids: CASSPGTGYNSPLHF. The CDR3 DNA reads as TGTGCCAGCAGTCCCGGGACAGGTTATAATTCACCCCTCCACTTT.

CDR3 nucleotide sequence: TGTGCCAGCAGCCCTCAGGGGAGGACTTCGAGGGATACGCAGTATTTT. Protein sequence: CASSPQGRTSRDTQYF. The rearrangement uses TRBV12-3 or TRBV12-4 and TRBJ2-3; D possibly matches TRBD1 or TRBD2 (6 bases each). This CDR3 has 16 amino acids. Trimming pared 6 bases from V and 6 bases from J, leaving 22 bases between.

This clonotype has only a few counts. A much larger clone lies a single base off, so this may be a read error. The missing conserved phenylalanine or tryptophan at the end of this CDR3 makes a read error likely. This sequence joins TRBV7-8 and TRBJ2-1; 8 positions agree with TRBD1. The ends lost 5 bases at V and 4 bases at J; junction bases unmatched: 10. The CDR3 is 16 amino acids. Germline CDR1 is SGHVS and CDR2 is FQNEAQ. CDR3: CASSPRQGTGYNEQFY. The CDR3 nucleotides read TGTGCCAGCAGCCCGCGACAGGGGACGGGGTACAATGAGCAGTTCTAC.

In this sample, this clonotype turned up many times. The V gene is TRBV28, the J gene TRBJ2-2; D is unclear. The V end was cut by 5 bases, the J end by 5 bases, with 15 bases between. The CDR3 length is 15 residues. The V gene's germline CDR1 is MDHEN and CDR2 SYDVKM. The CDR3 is CASSPGMWQTGELFF. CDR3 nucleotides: TGTGCCAGCAGTCCTGGGATGTGGCAGACCGGGGAGCTGTTTTTT.

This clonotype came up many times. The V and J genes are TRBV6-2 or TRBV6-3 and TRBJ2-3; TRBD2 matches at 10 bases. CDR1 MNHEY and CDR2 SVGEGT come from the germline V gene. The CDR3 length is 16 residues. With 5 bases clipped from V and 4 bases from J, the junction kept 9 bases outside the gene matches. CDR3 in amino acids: CASSTRAGGTPDTQYF. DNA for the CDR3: TGTGCCAGCAGTACCCGAGCGGGAGGGACACCAGATACGCAGTATTTT.

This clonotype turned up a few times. CDR3 coding DNA: TGTGCCAGCAGCATTACACTCGTTAGCGGGTTCCCCTACGAGCAGTACTTC. It codes for CASSITLVSGFPYEQYF. The chain couples TRBV27 to TRBJ2-7; 7 bases line up with TRBD2. CDR1 is MNHEY and CDR2 is SMNVEV in the germline V gene (reference sequence). Trimming took 6 bases from V and 2 from J; bases not matched to a gene: 16. The CDR3 length is 17 residues.

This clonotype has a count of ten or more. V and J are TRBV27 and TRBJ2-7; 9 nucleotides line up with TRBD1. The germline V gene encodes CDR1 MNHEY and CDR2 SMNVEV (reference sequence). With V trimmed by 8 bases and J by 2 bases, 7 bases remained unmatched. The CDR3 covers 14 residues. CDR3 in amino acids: CASALDRGTYEQYF. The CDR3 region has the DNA TGTGCCAGCGCCTTGGACAGGGGCACCTACGAGCAGTACTTC.